The clone carrying this T cell receptor (beta chain) showed up just a few times. Its antigen is still unknown. This entry comes from a study of cytomegalovirus exposure and HLA in healthy donors. The overall study: Of all 398 donors who were genotyped, around 79% belonged to the Caucasian-associated ancestry cluster.

Primers: 60 Vbeta forward and 13 Jbeta reverse. Method: immunoSEQ multiplex PCR; TCRdb's copy keeps in-frame clones and lacks some. The sample has roughly 140,000 clones, just under 80% seen once; the top ten hold about 2.2%. CDR3 length: 11 residues. Deletions cut 5 bases from V and 2 bases from J, with 4 bases between. Germline CDR1 SGHRS, CDR2 YFSETQ. Study-wide results and limits: Under in vitro conditions, a few CMV-associated chains were confirmed as specific for CMV antigens. Earlier analysis yielded a pattern in which most TCR beta V segments were productive about 90% or about 30% of the time. 87-base-pair reads could not separate some V segments, including TRBV6-2 and TRBV6-3.

V usage is TRBV5-1 and J usage is TRBJ1-1, with D uncertain. This TCR was recovered from a man between 25 and 39 years old in good health and CMV-seronegative. Sequences were obtained from PBMCs. CDR3 in DNA: TGCGCCAGCAGTAGTAACACTGAAGCTTTCTTT. Protein sequence: CASSSNTEAFF.